The clone carrying this TCR beta chain was seen more than once but under ten times. Its antigen is not identified. This sample is drawn from a study of T-cell memory formation after mild COVID-19. Study context: Largely, TCR clusters stayed within a single donor. Findings of the study overall: A second wave of clones peaked on day 37, and their SARS-CoV-2 specificity went unconfirmed. Cross-reactive memory seemingly joined, as some responding clones were found in pre-infection memory.

TCRdb re-analysed the 5' RACE reads in MiXCR, keeping a single row per CDR3 protein. This sample yields a few hundred thousand distinct CDR3 sequences, of which under 25% are seen a single time; around an eighth belongs to the top ten. This clonotype was sampled from an adult woman who had mild COVID-19 (a few samples of this study predate the infection). Cell type and time point are not known. Sequenced input: PBMCs or a T cell subset sorted from them (not recorded which).

CDR3 region: CASSQGAHLAGGTDTQYF. CDR3 coding DNA: TGCGCCAGCAGCCAAGGTGCCCATCTAGCGGGGGGCACAGATACGCAGTATTTT. J is TRBJ2-3 and V is TRBV4-1; 10 nucleotides match TRBD2. With V trimmed by 1 base and J by 1 base, 8 bases remained unmatched. Per germline, CDR1 MGHRA and CDR2 YSYEKL. The CDR3 spans 18 residues.